This T cell receptor (beta chain) is drawn from a study of T-cell reconstitution after alpha-beta-depleted transplantation in children. Unique molecular identifiers were incorporated when the TCRbeta library was constructed. TCRdb reprocessed the PCR reads via MiXCR and lists one record per CDR3 protein. The sample consists of around 680,000 distinct CDR3 sequences, 16% of them appearing once. V lost 5 bases and J lost 2, with 9 bases in between. Germline V CDR1 and CDR2: SGHTA, FQGNSA. This CDR3 region has 13 residues. This clonotype showed up just a few times. This TCR came from a human donor who donated a stem cell graft to a child with acute myeloid leukemia. Specimen: PBMCs from the stem cell graft donor, collected from the stem cell graft. The V and J genes are TRBV7-2 and TRBJ2-5; D gene unclear. In DNA form, the CDR3 reads TGTGCCAGCAGCCCCCAGAGTCAAGAGACCCAGTACTTC. This encodes CASSPQSQETQYF.